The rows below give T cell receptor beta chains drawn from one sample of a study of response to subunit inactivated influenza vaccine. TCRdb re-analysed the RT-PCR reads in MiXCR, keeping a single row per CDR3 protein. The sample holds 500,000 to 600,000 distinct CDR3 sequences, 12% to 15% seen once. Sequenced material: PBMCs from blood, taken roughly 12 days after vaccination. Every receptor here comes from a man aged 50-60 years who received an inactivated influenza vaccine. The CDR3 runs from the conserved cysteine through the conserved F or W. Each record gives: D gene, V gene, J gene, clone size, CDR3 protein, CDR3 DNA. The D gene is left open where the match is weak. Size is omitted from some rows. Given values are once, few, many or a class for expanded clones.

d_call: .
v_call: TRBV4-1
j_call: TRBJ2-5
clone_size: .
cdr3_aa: CASSQWALGVERRAGETQYF
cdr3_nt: TGCGCCAGCAGCCAATGGGCCTTGGGAGTAGAGAGGAGAGCTGGGGAGACCCAGTACTTC

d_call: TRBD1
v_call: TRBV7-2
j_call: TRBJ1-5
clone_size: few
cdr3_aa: CASSTTGGRDQPQHF
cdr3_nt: TGTGCCAGCAGCACGACAGGGGGGAGGGATCAGCCCCAGCATTTT

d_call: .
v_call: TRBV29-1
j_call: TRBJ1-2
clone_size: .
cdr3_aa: CSVEEAGYYGYTF
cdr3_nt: TGCAGCGTTGAAGAGGCAGGTTACTATGGCTACACCTTC

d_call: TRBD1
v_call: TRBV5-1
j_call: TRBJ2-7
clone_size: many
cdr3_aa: CASSFTGTGIYEQYF
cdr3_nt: TGCGCCAGCAGTTTCACCGGGACAGGGATCTACGAGCAGTACTTC

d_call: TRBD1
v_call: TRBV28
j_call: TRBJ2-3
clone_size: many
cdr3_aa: CASRRQGASTDTQYF
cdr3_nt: TGTGCCAGCCGTCGGCAGGGGGCTTCGACAGATACGCAGTATTTT

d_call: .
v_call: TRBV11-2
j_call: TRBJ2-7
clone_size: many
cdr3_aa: CASSLGPGGNEQYF
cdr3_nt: TGTGCCAGCAGCTTAGGCCCCGGCGGGAACGAGCAGTACTTC

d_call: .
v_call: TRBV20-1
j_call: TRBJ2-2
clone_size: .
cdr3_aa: CSARRRRATLVGELFF
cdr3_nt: TGCAGTGCTCGCCGGAGGAGGGCCACCTTGGTCGGGGAGCTGTTTTTT

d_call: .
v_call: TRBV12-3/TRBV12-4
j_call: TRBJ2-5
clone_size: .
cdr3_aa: CASSFAGWAETQYF
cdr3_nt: TGTGCCAGCAGTTTCGCGGGGTGGGCAGAGACCCAGTACTTC

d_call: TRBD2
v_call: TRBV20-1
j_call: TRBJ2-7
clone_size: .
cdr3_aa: CSARDGLAYEQYF
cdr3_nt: TGCAGTGCTAGAGATGGACTAGCCTACGAGCAGTACTTC

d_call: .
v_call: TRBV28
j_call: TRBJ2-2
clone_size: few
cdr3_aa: CASSFLIGSTGELFF
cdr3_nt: TGTGCCAGCAGTTTTCTTATTGGGTCCACCGGGGAGCTGTTTTTT

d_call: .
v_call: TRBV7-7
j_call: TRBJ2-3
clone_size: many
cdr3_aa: CASSLAGGDFDTQYF
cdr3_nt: TGTGCTAGCAGCTTAGCAGGAGGTGATTTCGATACGCAGTATTTT

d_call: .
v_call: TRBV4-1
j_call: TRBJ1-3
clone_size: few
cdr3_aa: CASSQDSSSLGVDTIYF
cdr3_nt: TGCGCCAGCAGCCAAGATTCATCCTCTCTAGGTGTTGACACCATATATTTT

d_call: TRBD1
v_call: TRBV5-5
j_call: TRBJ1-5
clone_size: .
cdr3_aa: CASSQGQGPGNQPQHF
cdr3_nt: TGTGCCAGCAGCCAAGGACAGGGTCCGGGCAATCAGCCCCAGCATTTT

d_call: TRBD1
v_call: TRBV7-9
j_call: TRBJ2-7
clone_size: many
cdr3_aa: CASSSRQGSYEQYF
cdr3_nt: TGTGCCAGCAGCTCTCGACAGGGCTCCTACGAGCAGTACTTC

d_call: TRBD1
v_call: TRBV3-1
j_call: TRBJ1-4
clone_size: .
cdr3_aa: CASSTRQGGGEKLFF
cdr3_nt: TGTGCCAGCAGCACCCGACAGGGAGGAGGTGAAAAACTGTTTTTT

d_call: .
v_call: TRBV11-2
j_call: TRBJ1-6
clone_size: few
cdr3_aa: CASSLEGAISPLHF
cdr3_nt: TGTGCCAGCAGCTTAGAGGGGGCTATTTCACCCCTCCACTTT

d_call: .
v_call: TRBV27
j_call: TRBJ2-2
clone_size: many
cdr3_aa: CASSFGTSGTGELFF
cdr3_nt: TGTGCCAGCAGTTTCGGCACCTCGGGGACCGGGGAGCTGTTTTTT

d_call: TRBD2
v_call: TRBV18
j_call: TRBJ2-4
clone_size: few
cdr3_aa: CASSLQPGLAGARNIQYF
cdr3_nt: TGTGCCAGCTCACTACAACCGGGACTAGCGGGAGCGAGAAACATTCAGTACTTC

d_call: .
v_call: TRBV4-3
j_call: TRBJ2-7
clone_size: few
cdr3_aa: CASSQTRQGRVYEQYF
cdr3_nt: TGCGCCAGCAGCCAAACTCGTCAGGGACGCGTCTACGAGCAGTACTTC

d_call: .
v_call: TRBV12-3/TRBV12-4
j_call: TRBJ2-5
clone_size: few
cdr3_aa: CASCRPGETQYF
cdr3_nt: TGTGCCAGCTGCCGGCCGGGAGAGACCCAGTACTTC

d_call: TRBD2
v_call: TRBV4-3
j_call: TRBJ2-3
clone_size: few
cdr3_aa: CASSQDQRDHLDTQYF
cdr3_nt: TGCGCCAGCAGCCAAGATCAGCGGGATCATTTAGATACGCAGTATTTT

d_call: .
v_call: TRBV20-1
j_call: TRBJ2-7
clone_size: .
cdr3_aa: CSARDQGSGYEQYF
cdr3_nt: TGCAGTGCTAGAGATCAAGGGTCAGGGTACGAGCAGTACTTC

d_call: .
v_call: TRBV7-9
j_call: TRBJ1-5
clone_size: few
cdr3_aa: CASSPGPENQPQHF
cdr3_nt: TGTGCCAGCAGCCCTGGGCCGGAAAATCAGCCCCAGCATTTT